This TCR beta chain comes out of a study of blood T cells in healthy people across ages. General study points: Researchers report that TCR beta diversity correlated strongly with naive T cell percentage.

This clonotype has more than one count but fewer than ten. Its antigen is not identified. Alongside a J-beta primer mix, a sample-barcoded 5' primer served in a second PCR lasting about 7 to 12 cycles. Every sample gave at least 2.5 million paired-end reads containing CDR3. In TCRdb, the 5' RACE reads were re-called with MiXCR into one record per CDR3 protein. The sample lists roughly 1.9 million distinct CDR3 sequences, approximately 40% occurring once. This TCR was recovered from a human donor in good health. The sample comprised blood.

CDR3 DNA: TGTGCCAGCAGCGAAAACAGGGGGGATGGAAACTATGGCTACACCTTC. It encodes CASSENRGDGNYGYTF. The rearrangement uses TRBV7-9 and TRBJ1-2; TRBD1 matches at 8 bases. V was clipped by 5 bases and J by 2 bases; unmatched bases: 10. Germline loops: CDR1 SEHNR, CDR2 FQNEAQ (reference sequence). The CDR3 has 16 residues.